These T cell receptor beta chains were read from a single sample in a study of shared clonotypes between healthy human individuals. Sequenced by immunoSEQ multiplex PCR; TCRdb stores in-frame clones only, minus some. The table lists over a million clones, about 80% of them singletons. Specimen: memory CD4+ T cells from PBMCs. Receptors originate from a man aged 18 to 30 in good health. Some clones in this sample may be carry-over from other donors' samples. The CDR3 runs from the conserved cysteine through the conserved F or W. D genes are given only for firm matches. Clone size is shown for a subset of rows, as once, few, many or a class of expanded clone.

- TRBJ1-4 TRBD1 TRBV2 TGTGCCAGTGGGGGGACAGGGCGGGAAAAACTGTTTTTT CASGGTGREKLFF
- TRBJ2-7 - TRBV7-5 TGTGCCAGAAGCTTATGGGACAGGGGCCACGAGCAGTACTTC CARSLWDRGHEQYF
- TRBJ2-2 TRBD2 TRBV5-4 TGTGCCAGCAGCCCCTATAGCGGGAGTCCCGGGGAGCTGTTTTTT CASSPYSGSPGELFF
- TRBJ2-7 TRBD2 TRBV7-9 TGTGCCAGCAGCTTAGTCCTAGCGGGGGCCTACGAGCAGTACTTC CASSLVLAGAYEQYF
- TRBJ1-5 - TRBV21-1 TGTGCCAGCAGCGGGCAGACGGGGATAACGAATCAGCCCCAGCATTTT CASSGQTGITNQPQHF
- TRBJ2-2 - TRBV12-2 TGTGCAAGTCGCTTAGGGGCTAGCGGGAACGGCACCGGGGAGCTGTTTTTT CASRLGASGNGTGELFF
- TRBJ2-7 - TRBV4-1 TGCGCCAGCAGCCACAGGGTCGGAGACGAGCAGTACTTC CASSHRVGDEQYF
few TRBJ2-5 TRBD1 TRBV15 TGTGCCACCAGCAGAGCTCTCAAACAGGGGGTTGCAGAGACCCAGTACTTC CATSRALKQGVAETQYF
few TRBJ2-1 - TRBV28 TGTGCCAGCAGTATACGGGGCCGAGGAAATGAGCAGTTCTTC CASSIRGRGNEQFF
- TRBJ2-7 TRBD1 TRBV28 TGTGCCAGCAGTTCCCCCGGGACAGGGGCCTACGAGCAGTACTTC CASSSPGTGAYEQYF
- TRBJ1-2 TRBD1 TRBV27 TGTGCCAGCAGTCCCGGACAGGGAGTCTATGGCTACACCTTC CASSPGQGVYGYTF
once TRBJ2-5 - TRBV18 TGTGCCAGCTCCCCCGGGGTCCAAGAGACCCAGTACTTC CASSPGVQETQYF
once TRBJ2-1 - TRBV10-3 TGTGCCATCAGTGAGTCGGTACAGGCCAATGAGCAGTTCTTC CAISESVQANEQFF
- TRBJ1-1 TRBD1 TRBV18 TGTGCCAGCTCACCACTCGGGACAGGAGACACTGAAGCTTTCTTT CASSPLGTGDTEAFF
many TRBJ1-2 - TRBV5-1 TGCGCCAGCAGATCAGAAGCAAGACAGCTCCTCTCTAACTATGGCTACACCTTC CASRSEARQLLSNYGYTF
- TRBJ2-1 TRBD1 TRBV7-3 TGTGCCAGCAGCTCGGGGACAGGGGCACTTTACAATGAGCAGTTCTTC CASSSGTGALYNEQFF
- TRBJ2-7 TRBD1 TRBV2 TGTGCCAGCAGAGGGATCCGGGGACAGGGTATCTACGAGCAGTACTTC CASRGIRGQGIYEQYF
few TRBJ2-7 - TRBV15 TGTGCCACGAGCAGTAGGCCTAGCGTCTACGAGCAGTACTTC CATSSRPSVYEQYF
- TRBJ2-1 - TRBV5-1 TGCGCCAGCAGCTTTGCAGGCAATGAGCAGTTCTTC CASSFAGNEQFF
- TRBJ2-1 TRBD1 TRBV7-9 TGTGCCAGCAGCTTAGGACAGGGGGCCAATGAGCAGTTCTTC CASSLGQGANEQFF
- TRBJ2-5 - TRBV28 TGTGCCAGCAGACAAACAGGGTATGGTGTGACCCAGTACTTC CASRQTGYGVTQYF
- TRBJ2-1 TRBD2 TRBV7-9 TGTGCCAGCAGCTTAGTAGCGGGAGACATCTACAATGAGCAGTTCTTC CASSLVAGDIYNEQFF
- TRBJ2-3 - TRBV6-1 TGTGCCAGCAAGCTGCAGGGAGGAACAGATACGCAGTATTTT CASKLQGGTDTQYF
few TRBJ1-2 - TRBV28 TGTGCCAGCAGCCTCACAGGGTCTGGAGGCTACACCTTC CASSLTGSGGYTF
- TRBJ2-3 TRBD2 TRBV5-8 TGTGCCAGCAGTATGACGGGAGGGCCGGGAGATACGCAGTATTTT CASSMTGGPGDTQYF
- TRBJ2-7 TRBD2 TRBV19 TGTGCCAGTAGTATCCCCGGGGCTAGCGGAACCTACGAGCAGTACTTC CASSIPGASGTYEQYF
few TRBJ1-5 - TRBV9 TGTGCCAGCAGCGCTACAGGAATGATTAGCAATCAGCCCCAGCATTTT CASSATGMISNQPQHF
few TRBJ1-1 - TRBV2 TGTGCCAGCAGTGAAGCGCCGGGTAAGGGCACTGAAGCTTTCTTT CASSEAPGKGTEAFF
- TRBJ2-7 TRBD2 TRBV7-2 TGTGCCAGCAGCTTAGCTAGCGGGAACGAGCAGTACTTC CASSLASGNEQYF
- TRBJ2-7 - TRBV7-2 TGTGCCAGCAGCTTGGGGTTAGGGGTTGGCGAGCAGTACTTC CASSLGLGVGEQYF
few TRBJ2-1 - TRBV2 TGTGCCAGCCGCGGGGAGAATGAGCAGTTCTTC CASRGENEQFF
- TRBJ1-4 - TRBV7-2 TGTGCCAGCAGTTCCGACAGTTTGTCTGCTAATGAAAAACTGTTTTTT CASSSDSLSANEKLFF
- TRBJ2-7 - TRBV11-1 TGTGCCAGCAGCCAGGTAGAGACGGAGTTTTACGAGCAGTACTTC CASSQVETEFYEQYF
- TRBJ2-7 TRBD1 TRBV28 TGTGCCAGCAGTCGGGGACAGTACTACGAGCAGTACTTC CASSRGQYYEQYF
- TRBJ1-4 - TRBV2 TGTGCCAGCAGACTGACCGGTGGTAATGAAAAACTGTTTTTT CASRLTGGNEKLFF
- TRBJ1-2 - TRBV6-5 TGTGCCAGCAGTTCCCCTCGGGTGAAGTATGGCTACACCTTC CASSSPRVKYGYTF
- TRBJ2-7 - TRBV19 TGTGCCAGTAGTATGGGATACGGATACGAGCAGTACTTC CASSMGYGYEQYF
- TRBJ1-3 - TRBV29-1 TGCAGCGTCATACAGGGTACTGGAAACACCATATATTTT CSVIQGTGNTIYF
- TRBJ2-5 TRBD2 TRBV6-1 TGTGCCAGCAGTGAATATGGCAGACTAGCGGGAGGGCCTTTAAGAGAGACCCAGTACTTC CASSEYGRLAGGPLRETQYF
- TRBJ2-5 - TRBV9 TGTGCCAGCAGCGAAGGGGTGCTTCACCTCCAAGAGACCCAGTACTTC CASSEGVLHLQETQYF
once TRBJ2-1 TRBD2 TRBV11-2 TGTGCCAGCAGCTTAGGGACTAGCGGGAGGCTTGAGCAGTTCTTC CASSLGTSGRLEQFF
- TRBJ1-5 - TRBV25-1 TGTGCCACCCAACCGGCCCAGACCGGTCAGCCCCAGCATTTT CATQPAQTGQPQHF
- TRBJ1-4 - TRBV20-1 TGCAGTGCGTCCCGGGGTGAAAAACTGTTTTTT CSASRGEKLFF
- TRBJ2-7 TRBD2 TRBV5-6 TGTGCCAGCAGCGACGGGACTAGCGGCCCTTGGCAGTACTTC CASSDGTSGPWQYF
- TRBJ1-1 - TRBV4-3 TGCGCCAGCAGCCAAGATCTCCGGCAGCATTTGAACACTGAAGCTTTCTTT CASSQDLRQHLNTEAFF
- TRBJ2-2 - TRBV5-4 TGTGCCAGCAGCTTGGGGCAGGCCTACACCGGGGAGCTGTTTTTT CASSLGQAYTGELFF
- TRBJ1-5 - TRBV28 TGTGCCAGCAGAACACCTCATAGCAATCAGCCCCAGCATTTT CASRTPHSNQPQHF
few TRBJ2-7 - TRBV29-1 TGCAGCGTAGCCTCAGGGTTTCTCGGGCTTAGGGAGCAGTACTTC CSVASGFLGLREQYF
many TRBJ2-3 - TRBV27 TGTGCCAGCACCAAACTTAGCGGTTTCCCCACAGATACGCAGTATTTT CASTKLSGFPTDTQYF
- TRBJ1-3 - TRBV5-1 TGCGCCAGCAGCTTGGACGGGAGCTCTGGAAACACCATATATTTT CASSLDGSSGNTIYF
- TRBJ2-1 TRBD2 TRBV5-4 TGTGCCAGCAGTAAGACTAGCGGGGGCGAGGGTGAGCAGTTCTTC CASSKTSGGEGEQFF
- TRBJ1-5 - TRBV6-5 TGTGCCAGCAGTTACTCTCGTGTCAATCAGCCCCAGCATTTT CASSYSRVNQPQHF
- TRBJ1-2 TRBD1 TRBV5-1 TGCGCCAGCGTTGCCGGGACAGGGAGCTATGGCTACACCTTC CASVAGTGSYGYTF
few TRBJ1-1 - TRBV5-1 TGCGCCAGCAGCTTATGGGGGGTGAACACTGAAGCTTTCTTT CASSLWGVNTEAFF
- TRBJ1-2 - TRBV7-2 TGTGCCAGCAGCTTAGGAAGCTCCTATGGCTACACCTTC CASSLGSSYGYTF